This entry lists 31 T cell receptor beta chains sequenced from one sample in a study of T cell responses to AZD1222 COVID-19 vaccine. TCRdb's copy holds only in-frame clones and misses some; the assay was immunoSEQ multiplex PCR. The sample lists some 170,000 clones; about 91% were seen once. The specimen was peripheral blood, collected 28 days after the second AZD1222 dose. The receptor source for this set is an adult who received the AZD1222 COVID-19 vaccine.

This sequence joins TRBV18 and TRBJ1-2; TRBD1 might be the D (6 bases). The germline V and J ends were trimmed by 2 bases and 8 bases, with 15 bases remaining between them. The CDR3 extends over 14 amino acids. Per germline, CDR1 KGHSH and CDR2 LQKENI. CDR3 in amino acids: CASSPVGGLKGYTF. CDR3 nucleotide sequence: TGTGCCAGCTCACCAGTTGGGGGGCTGAAGGGCTACACCTTC.

The V gene is TRBV18, the J gene TRBJ1-6; TRBD1 agrees at 11 bases. This CDR3 comprises 16 residues. V dropped 3 bases and J dropped 9; count of bases not matched to a gene: 7. Germline-derived CDR1 and CDR2 are KGHSH and LQKENI. The CDR3 spells CASSPKDRGRFSPLHF. The CDR3 coding sequence is TGTGCCAGCTCACCGAAGGACAGGGGGCGGTTTTCACCCCTCCACTTT.

The sample holds one count of this clone. The chain has TRBV12-5 and TRBJ1-2, with D perhaps matching TRBD1 (5 bases). Deletions cut 4 bases from V and 1 base from J, with 28 bases between. Germline V gene data show CDR1 as LGHNT and CDR2 as FRNRAP. This CDR3 spans 20 amino acids. CDR3 sequence (DNA): TGTGCTAGTGGTTCCCTTACCTGGGGGGGATCGACCACCATTAACTATGGCTACACCTTC. This sequence encodes CASGSLTWGGSTTINYGYTF.

The chain is built from TRBV11-1 and TRBJ1-1; a possible D gene is TRBD1 (6 bases). The V end was cut by 1 base, the J end by 1 base, with 10 bases between. The CDR3 is made up of 15 amino acids. CDR1 SGHAT and CDR2 FQDESV come from the germline V gene (reference sequence). Here the CDR3 DNA reads TGTGCCAGCAGCTTAGGCTTCAGGGGGAACACTGAAGCTTTCTTT. Translating gives CASSLGFRGNTEAFF.

The chain joins TRBV12-3 or TRBV12-4 to TRBJ1-1; D is ambiguous. With 3 bases removed from V and 3 bases from J, the gap between germline ends came to 8 bases. The CDR3 length is 13 residues. The DNA for the CDR3 is TGTGCCAGCAGTTTTCAGTTGGACACTGAAGCTTTCTTT. This gives the protein CASSFQLDTEAFF.

V gene TRBV19 combines with J gene TRBJ2-3; 7 bases are a match to TRBD1. The V gene's germline CDR1 is LNHDA and CDR2 SQIVND (reference sequence). CDR3 length: 15 amino acids. V trimming: 5 bases; J trimming: 4 bases; junction bases outside the gene matches: 9. This chain's CDR3 is CASSVTGEGSDTQYF. The CDR3 coding sequence is TGTGCCAGTAGTGTAACAGGGGAAGGATCAGATACGCAGTATTTT.

The chain couples TRBV12-3 or TRBV12-4 to TRBJ2-1; D is unresolved. CDR3 length: 11 residues. The V gene lost 4 bases and the J gene lost 10 bases, with 8 bases spanning the gap. The chain's CDR3 is CASSWNSEQFF. The CDR3 DNA reads TGTGCCAGCAGTTGGAACAGCGAGCAGTTCTTC.

The chain employs TRBV10-1 and TRBJ1-1; 8 bases line up with TRBD1. The CDR3 totals 14 residues. The germline V gene has CDR1 WNHNN and CDR2 SYGVQD (reference sequence). V lost 5 bases to trimming and J lost 1 base; unmatched junction nucleotides: 3. The CDR3 loop reads CASSRTGSNTEAFF. Here the CDR3 DNA reads TGCGCCAGCAGTCGGACAGGGTCGAACACTGAAGCTTTCTTT.

The rearrangement joins TRBV2 to TRBJ2-7; the match to TRBD2 covers 7 bases. Germline CDR1 is SNHLY and CDR2 is FYNNEI. The CDR3 has 15 residues. V was pared by 3 bases and J by 0 bases, with 5 bases of the junction left unmatched. CDR3 bases: TGTGCCAGCAGTGAGAAGCGGGGCAGCTCCTACGAGCAGTACTTC. This gives the protein CASSEKRGSSYEQYF.

The V gene is TRBV9, the J gene TRBJ1-6; 9 nucleotides agree with TRBD1. The length of the CDR3 is 15 residues. Per the germline V gene, CDR1 is SGDLS and CDR2 is YYNGEE. With 1 base clipped from V and 9 bases from J, the junction kept 5 bases outside the gene matches. The CDR3 nucleotides are TGTGCCAGCAGCGTAACAGGGGGCGATGCTTCACCCCTCCACTTT. Its translation is CASSVTGGDASPLHF.

This chain links TRBV6-4 with TRBJ2-1, with 9 positions matching TRBD2. The V gene end was trimmed by 2 bases and the J gene end by 1 base; junction bases not matched to a gene: 3. Germline loops: CDR1 MRHNA, CDR2 SNTAGT. The CDR3 is 16 amino acids. The CDR3 DNA follows: TGTGCCAGCAGTGACAAGAGCGGGGGGTCCTACAATGAGCAGTTCTTC. It encodes CASSDKSGGSYNEQFF.

This clone was picked up one time. The J gene is TRBJ1-6, the V gene TRBV7-9, with D perhaps TRBD1 (5 bases). This CDR3 region has 14 residues. Looked up from germline, CDR1 is SEHNR and CDR2 is FQNEAQ (reference sequence). The ends were cut back, 5 bases at V and 5 bases at J, with 10 bases in the middle. This chain's CDR3 is CASSRGPNNSPLHF. The CDR3 nucleotides read TGTGCCAGCAGCCGGGGACCAAATAATTCACCCCTCCACTTT.

This chain uses TRBV27 with TRBJ1-3; D not certain. The CDR3 contains 16 residues. Trimming left V 0 bases short and J 0 bases short, with 9 bases between. Germline loops: CDR1 MNHEY, CDR2 SMNVEV (reference sequence). The CDR3 sequence is CASSLSWALSGNTIYF. As DNA, the CDR3 is TGTGCCAGCAGTTTATCGTGGGCCCTCTCTGGAAACACCATATATTTT.

This chain links TRBV7-9 with TRBJ2-5; D may be TRBD2 (5 bases). CDR3 length equals 16 residues. V was shortened by 2 bases and J by 0 bases, with 13 bases between the two germline ends. Germline V gives CDR1 SEHNR, CDR2 FQNEAQ (reference sequence). The CDR3 reads CASSLIVATNQETQYF. The CDR3 nucleotides are TGTGCCAGCAGCTTAATAGTAGCGACTAACCAAGAGACCCAGTACTTC.

The V gene is TRBV7-9, the J gene TRBJ1-1, with D perhaps matching TRBD1 (6 bases). The CDR3 runs to 14 residues. V lost 4 bases and J 11 bases, leaving 20 bases between the germline ends. Germline V gene sequence: CDR1 SEHNR, CDR2 FQNEAQ (reference sequence). The CDR3 DNA is TGTGCCAGCAGCTCCGCGAACAGGGTGCAGAGGGCTTTCTTT. It encodes CASSSANRVQRAFF.

The gene calls are TRBV20-1 and TRBJ1-3; D remains ambiguous. Germline CDR1 DFQATT, CDR2 SNEGSKA (reference sequence). The germline V and J ends were trimmed by 3 bases and 4 bases, with 7 bases remaining between them. The CDR3 is 12 residues long. CDR3 DNA: TGCAGTGCTAGTGGGCGGGGAAACACCATATATTTT. Translating it yields CSASGRGNTIYF.

This rearrangement joins TRBV5-1 to TRBJ1-3; D not resolved. In germline, CDR1 is SGHRS, CDR2 YFSETQ. CDR3 length: 15 residues. The V gene lost 2 bases and the J gene lost 2 bases, with 11 bases spanning the gap. CDR3 sequence reads: CASSFDLGTGNTIYF. DNA for the CDR3: TGCGCCAGCAGCTTCGACCTAGGTACTGGAAACACCATATATTTT.

The chain uses TRBV6-5 and TRBJ2-7, with D perhaps assigned TRBD1 or TRBD2 (5 bases each). Trimming removed 2 bases at V and 5 bases at J, with 7 bases between. This CDR3 is built from 12 residues. CDR1 and CDR2 from the germline V gene are MNHEY and SVGAGI. The CDR3 region has the DNA TGTGCCAGCAGTTACAGGGACGACGAGCAGTACTTC. This gives the protein CASSYRDDEQYF.

CDR3 region: CASRGDYNEQFF. CDR3 in DNA: TGTGCCAGTAGGGGGGACTACAATGAGCAGTTCTTC. The genes are TRBV19 and TRBJ2-1; D may be TRBD1 or TRBD2 (5 bases each). The V end was cut by 6 bases, the J end by 3 bases, with 6 bases between. The CDR3 has 12 residues. The germline V gene has CDR1 LNHDA and CDR2 SQIVND (reference sequence).

V is TRBV6-1 and J is TRBJ2-1; 11 nucleotides line up with TRBD2. This CDR3 contains 16 residues. With V trimmed by 2 bases and J by 4 bases, 4 bases remained unmatched. Looked up from germline, CDR1 is MNHNS and CDR2 is SASEGT. The CDR3 region has the DNA TGTGCCAGCAGTGAATTAACTAGCGGGGGTTACAATGAGCAGTTCTTC. Encoded protein: CASSELTSGGYNEQFF.

V is TRBV19 and J is TRBJ1-2, with D possibly being TRBD1 (5 bases). Germline values: CDR1 LNHDA, CDR2 SQIVND (reference sequence). Trimming shortened V by 3 bases and J by 6 bases, and 5 bases separated the two germline ends. The CDR3 loop spans 11 amino acids. The CDR3 bases are TGTGCCAGTAGTATGACAGATGGCTACACCTTC. Amino acid sequence: CASSMTDGYTF.

The V gene is TRBV4-1, the J gene TRBJ2-1; TRBD2 matches at 10 bases. This CDR3 is 18 amino acids long. Germline assignment: CDR1 MGHRA and CDR2 YSYEKL. The junction had 7 bases not matched to a gene; V was cut back by 2 bases and J by 0 bases. The CDR3 nucleotides read TGCGCCAGCAGCCAATTTACTAGCGGGGTTAGCTCCTACAATGAGCAGTTCTTC. The encoded protein is CASSQFTSGVSSYNEQFF.

This clone was picked up a small number of times. The chain links TRBV3-1 (or the pseudogene TRBV3-2) to TRBJ1-1; TRBD1 matches 8 bases. CDR3 length equals 15 residues. The germline V gene has CDR1 LGHDT and CDR2 YNNKEL (reference sequence). J gave up 2 bases and V 5 bases, and 7 bases lay outside the gene matches. The CDR3 region has the DNA TGTGCCAGCAGCGGGGGGACAGGACTAAACACTGAAGCTTTCTTT. Its protein product is CASSGGTGLNTEAFF.

This sequence joins TRBV7-9 and TRBJ1-1; D call uncertain. Germline V lookup: CDR1 SEHNR, CDR2 FQNEAQ (reference sequence). The V gene lost 5 bases and the J gene lost 2 bases, with 9 bases spanning the gap. The CDR3 is 13 residues long. CDR3 sequence: CASSPRGNTEAFF. CDR3 coding DNA: TGTGCCAGCAGCCCCCGGGGAAACACTGAAGCTTTCTTT.

V gene TRBV12-3 or TRBV12-4 combines with J gene TRBJ1-3; no clear D. V was cut by 3 bases and J by 7 bases, with 10 bases left in between. The CDR3 sequence is 13 residues long. CDR3 sequence reads: CASSFGGKNTIYF. In DNA form, the CDR3 reads TGTGCCAGCAGTTTCGGCGGGAAGAACACCATATATTTT.

This chain connects TRBV3-1 (or the pseudogene TRBV3-2) to TRBJ1-1, with a weak D call TRBD1 (6 bases). Germline values: CDR1 LGHDT, CDR2 YNNKEL (reference sequence). Trimming took off 4 bases at V and 6 bases at J, with 21 bases between the two ends. This CDR3 is built from 16 residues. The CDR3 spells CASSRTGQIPGSEAFF. CDR3 in DNA: TGTGCCAGCAGCCGAACCGGACAGATCCCGGGGTCTGAAGCTTTCTTT.

This chain connects TRBV27 to TRBJ1-5, with D possibly matching TRBD1 (5 bases). This CDR3 spans 19 amino acids. Per the germline V gene, CDR1 is MNHEY and CDR2 is SMNVEV (reference sequence). V lost 5 bases, J lost 11 bases, and 34 bases lay in between. The CDR3 DNA follows: TGTGCCAGCAGTCCGAGGGGCGGCTCGACCCGGAGTACCACGTCTGCCCAGCATTTT. It translates to CASSPRGGSTRSTTSAQHF.

This chain links TRBV14 with TRBJ1-6, with D maybe TRBD1 (5 bases). CDR1 SGHDN and CDR2 FVKESK come from the germline V gene. The CDR3 has 13 residues. V lost 6 bases, J lost 8 bases, and 11 bases lay in between. The CDR3 DNA is TGTGCCAGCAGTAGACAGACCTATTCACCCCTCCACTTT. This codes for CASSRQTYSPLHF. Variable domain in full (rest from reference TRBV14 and TRBJ1-6): EAGVTQFPSHSVIEKGQTVTLRCDPISGHDNLYWYRRVMGKEIKFLLHFVKESKQDESGMPNNRFLAERTGGTYSTLKVQPAELEDSGVYFCASSRQTYSPLHFGNGTRLTVT.

The sample holds one count of this clone. The chain links TRBV6-2 or TRBV6-3 to TRBJ2-7; D gene unclear. There are 12 residues in the CDR3. Germline V lookup: CDR1 MNHEY, CDR2 SVGEGT. Trimming stripped 0 bases from V and 7 bases from J, with 7 bases between. The CDR3 DNA reads TGTGCCAGCAGTTACTCCTTGGGGGAGCAGTACTTC. This encodes CASSYSLGEQYF.

The chain is built from TRBV2 and TRBJ2-5; possibly TRBD1 for D (6 bases). The CDR3 covers 15 residues. Trimming pared 5 bases from V and 2 bases from J, leaving 15 bases between. CDR1 and CDR2 from the germline V gene are SNHLY and FYNNEI. The CDR3 protein is CASSRRTEHQETQYF. CDR3 in DNA: TGTGCCAGCAGTCGGAGGACAGAACATCAAGAGACCCAGTACTTC.

V and J are TRBV4-1 and TRBJ2-3, with D unresolved. The CDR3 loop spans 16 amino acids. The ends were cut back, 1 base at V and 1 base at J, with 12 bases in the middle. Germline V CDR1 and CDR2: MGHRA, YSYEKL. The CDR3 DNA sequence: TGCGCCAGCAGCCAAGCGCAGACGGGCGGCACAGATACGCAGTATTTT. The encoded protein is CASSQAQTGGTDTQYF.